This T cell receptor beta chain was identified in a study of PD-L1 blockade in urothelial cancer. Across the whole study: Starting at some point between 2014 and 2015, patients were given atezolizumab (1,200 mg intravenously every 3 weeks). A median of about 130,000 T cells was found in the blood samples.

This CDR3 contains 20 residues. Germline CDR1 reads LNHDA; CDR2 reads SQIVND (reference sequence). After removal of 1 base from V and 1 base from J, the junction contained 8 bases not matched to a gene. Time point given: pretreatment peripheral blood. Patient disease was locally advanced or metastatic urothelial carcinoma. Individual patients had between 1 and 8 samples, taken pretreatment and on-treatment. Clones were sequenced by immunoSEQ multiplex PCR, and TCRdb holds only the in-frame ones, with some missing. The sample includes roughly 52,000 clones, roughly 82% of them seen just once. The starting material was PBMCs, obtained around atezolizumab (anti-PD-L1) treatment. V usage is TRBV19 and J usage is TRBJ2-6; TRBD2 matches at 12 bases. The receptor was isolated from a man between 50 and 59 years old with urothelial cancer. DNA for the CDR3: TGTGCCAGTAGTATAGTTCTAGCGGGAGGGCCGGGTTCTGGGGCCAACGTCCTGACTTTC. Protein product: CASSIVLAGGPGSGANVLTF.